This TCR beta chain was identified in a study of blood T cell repertoires in COVID-19. Study overall: PBMCs, B-cell-depleted T cells, or T cells provided the cDNA or gDNA that made up the material.

Germline V gene data show CDR1 as ENHRY and CDR2 as SYGVKD. The trim removed 3 bases at V and 4 bases at J, leaving 13 bases unmatched. This CDR3 is built from 18 residues. In the original analysis: The assay estimated nucleated cells by amplifying reference gene primers. Profiled with immunoSEQ multiplex PCR; TCRdb holds only in-frame clones, not every one. For V, J and clone size, that table is used; D and trimming come from the DNA. In the table there are tens of thousands of clones, around 79% of which are singletons. The sequence derives from an elderly man with active or convalescent COVID-19. The chain uses TRBV10-3 and TRBJ2-1; TRBD2 matches 9 bases. Sequencing input: peripheral blood. CDR3 coding DNA: TGTGCCATCAGTGAAAGACCCCCGGGTGCGGGGGGGTACAATGAGCAGTTCTTC. Translating gives CAISERPPGAGGYNEQFF.